This T cell receptor beta chain is from a study of OX40 agonist ivuxolimab in advanced cancers. Study-level background: Patients assigned to dose escalation were diagnosed with hepatocellular carcinoma, melanoma, renal cell or head and neck cancer. Study outcomes and limitations: Low clonal expansion, among the lowest seen, marked partial responders at 0.1-3.0 mg/kg. Expanded clones belonging to CD8+ T cells outnumbered, on average, those of CD4+.

The assay was immunoSEQ multiplex PCR, and TCRdb's table has in-frame clones only and misses some. This sample has about 46,000 clones, with 88% found just once. The CDR3 is 16 amino acids. The germline V gene encodes CDR1 SGHDT and CDR2 YYEEEE. Losses at the gene ends were 4 bases for V and 0 bases for J; bases not matched to a gene: 6. Autoimmune disease history or systemic immunosuppression barred patients. This clone was picked up a small number of times. Antigen unknown. The sample in question was CD4+ or CD8+ T cells sorted from blood, obtained in a trial of the OX40 agonist ivuxolimab. The sequence was collected from an adult with an advanced solid tumor such as melanoma, head and neck, liver or kidney cancer. The chain employs TRBV5-6 and TRBJ2-1; 8 bases are shared with TRBD2. CDR3 sequence: CASSLGGGISYNEQFF. The CDR3 region has the DNA TGTGCCAGCAGCCTAGGCGGGGGGATCTCCTACAATGAGCAGTTCTTC. Variable domain in full (rest from reference TRBV5-6 and TRBJ2-1): DAGVTQSPTHLIKTRGQQVTLRCSPKSGHDTVSWYQQALGQGPQFIFQYYEEEERQRGNFPDRFSGHQFPNYSSELNVNALLLGDSALYLCASSLGGGISYNEQFFGPGTRLTVL.